Listed here is a single TCR beta chain. As yet, its antigen is unknown. Generated by immunoSEQ multiplex PCR, the TCRdb table keeps only in-frame clones and is missing some. Of more than 50,000 clones listed, around 74% are singletons. Trimming removed 3 bases from V and 6 bases from J, with 14 bases in between. The germline V gene has CDR1 SEHNR and CDR2 FQNEAQ (reference sequence). The CDR3 is made up of 15 amino acids. These data come from a study of T cell responses to AZD1222 COVID-19 vaccine. Study-wide results and limits: Baseline seropositivity occurred in only six AZD1222 recipients. The repertoires were collected only after the peak T cell response. Mostly white British, mostly female donors; authors suggested clonal diversity may be underestimated. Spike was spanned by vaccine-associated CD4 TCRs, which were dominant at 160-218 and 743-854.

The chain joins TRBV7-9 to TRBJ2-2; no clear D. The clonotype comes from an adult in good health. Sequenced material: peripheral blood, taken on day 0 of MenACWY control vaccination. CDR3 DNA: TGTGCCAGCAGCTTCTCCTTAAAAGGGTCCGGGGAGCTGTTTTTT. Amino acid sequence: CASSFSLKGSGELFF.